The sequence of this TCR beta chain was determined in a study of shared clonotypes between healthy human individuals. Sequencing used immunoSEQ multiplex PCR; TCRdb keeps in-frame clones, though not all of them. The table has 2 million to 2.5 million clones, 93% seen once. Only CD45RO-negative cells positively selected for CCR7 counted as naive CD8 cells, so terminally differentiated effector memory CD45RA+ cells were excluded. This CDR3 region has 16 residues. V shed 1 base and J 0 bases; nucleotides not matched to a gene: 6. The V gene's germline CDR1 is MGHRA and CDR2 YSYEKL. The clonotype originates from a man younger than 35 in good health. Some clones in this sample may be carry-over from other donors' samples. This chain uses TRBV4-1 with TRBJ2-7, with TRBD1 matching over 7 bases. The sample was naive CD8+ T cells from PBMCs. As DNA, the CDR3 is TGCGCCAGCAGCCAAGTTATCAGGGACAGCTCCTACGAGCAGTACTTC. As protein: CASSQVIRDSSYEQYF.